The 28 T cell receptor beta chains below come from one sample, sequenced in a study of blood T cells in healthy people across ages. With a J-beta primer mix and a sample-barcoded 5' primer, a second PCR ran 7 to 11 cycles. TCRdb fed the 5' RACE reads into MiXCR, producing one record per CDR3 protein. This table has around 1,000,000 distinct CDR3 sequences, under 30% appearing once. These same data were also listed under a study on T cells of mothers and their children.

Sequencing input: blood. Receptors were obtained from a girl aged 2-10 years in good health.

This clonotype was found a few times. This chain joins TRBV12-3 or TRBV12-4 and TRBJ2-1; the D is unclear. CDR3 length: 22 residues. V was cut by 5 bases and J by 6 bases, with 38 bases left in between. DNA of the CDR3: TGTGCCAGCAGTGCTAGTTTTGGAAGTCCCGTATCCCCGGGTTCCCGTGGCAATGAGCAGTTCTTC. Protein: CASSASFGSPVSPGSRGNEQFF.

The V and J genes are TRBV29-1 and TRBJ2-5, with TRBD1 matching 12 bases. The length of the CDR3 is 16 residues. V lost 6 bases to trimming and J lost 5 bases; unmatched junction nucleotides: 13. CDR1 is SQVTM and CDR2 is ANQGSEA in the germline V gene. The DNA for the CDR3 is TGCAGCGTCGTGCCGGGACAGGGGGCGGTTCGGGAGACCCAGTACTTC. This gives the protein CSVVPGQGAVRETQYF.

The CDR3: CSLTGGNTEAFF. The CDR3 coding sequence is TGCAGCTTGACTGGGGGGAACACTGAAGCTTTCTTT. The genes are TRBV20-1 and TRBJ1-1; perhaps TRBD1 as D (5 bases). In germline, CDR1 is DFQATT, CDR2 SNEGSKA (reference sequence). CDR3 length: 12 residues.

At least ten counts were recorded for this clonotype. This chain connects TRBV9 to TRBJ2-7; D unresolved. The V end lost 2 bases, the J end lost 2 bases, and 11 bases lay between the germline ends. The CDR3 has 14 amino acids. The germline V gene has CDR1 SGDLS and CDR2 YYNGEE. The CDR3 loop reads CASSVETAAYEQYF. DNA of the CDR3: TGTGCCAGCAGCGTGGAAACAGCAGCCTACGAGCAGTACTTC.

The chain has TRBV5-1 and TRBJ2-5; D is unresolved. Trimming cost V 1 base and J 2 bases, with 9 bases left between them. The CDR3 extends over 14 amino acids. CDR1 SGHRS and CDR2 YFSETQ come from the germline V gene. For the CDR3, the DNA is TGCGCCAGCAGCTTGTTGCCCAAACAAGAGACCCAGTACTTC. Encoded protein: CASSLLPKQETQYF.

This clonotype was picked up a small number of times. The chain carries TRBV28 and TRBJ1-4; TRBD1 is a possible D gene (5 bases). The length of the CDR3 is 14 residues. Between the trimmed V and J ends, which lost 8 bases and 8 bases, there was a span of 18 bases. Germline CDR1 and CDR2: MDHEN and SYDVKM. CDR3 amino acids: CASSRPGQGEKLFF. CDR3 sequence (DNA): TGTGCCAGCTCGCGGCCGGGGCAAGGGGAAAAACTGTTTTTT. The variable domain in full, with the rest retrieved from reference TRBV28 and TRBJ1-4, is DVKVTQSSRYLVKRTGEKVFLECVQDMDHENMFWYRQDPGLGLRLIYFSYDVKMKEKGDIPEGYSVSREKKERFSLILESASTNQTSMYLCASSRPGQGEKLFFGSGTQLSVL.

This clonotype was recorded at least ten times. The chain uses TRBV28 and TRBJ2-1; D ambiguous. The germline V gene has CDR1 MDHEN and CDR2 SYDVKM. The CDR3 is made up of 14 amino acids. V was clipped by 3 bases and J by 0 bases, with 6 bases between them. CDR3 in amino acids: CASSFPSSYNEQFF. CDR3 in DNA: TGTGCCAGCAGTTTCCCCAGCTCCTACAATGAGCAGTTCTTC.

This clonotype showed up just a few times. The genes are TRBV4-1 and TRBJ2-5; 7 nucleotides align to TRBD2. This CDR3 is built from 16 residues. The V segment lost 0 bases and the J segment 3 bases; nucleotides outside the gene matches: 7. The germline gives CDR1 MGHRA, CDR2 YSYEKL. The CDR3 bases are TGCGCCAGCAGCCAAGATCGGGGCGGGAGTGAAGAGACCCAGTACTTC. It encodes CASSQDRGGSEETQYF.

V and J are TRBV5-1 and TRBJ2-2; no definite D call. This CDR3 is built from 15 residues. CDR1 is SGHRS, CDR2 YFSETQ, per germline. Trimming took 0 bases from V and 2 from J, leaving 8 bases between them. CDR3 in amino acids: CASSLASFNTGELFF. The CDR3 bases are TGCGCCAGCAGCTTGGCGTCTTTTAACACCGGGGAGCTGTTTTTT. The entire variable domain, with the rest obtained from reference TRBV5-1 and TRBJ2-2, is as follows: KAGVTQTPRYLIKTRGQQVTLSCSPISGHRSVSWYQQTPGQGLQFLFEYFSETQRNKGNFPGRFSGRQFSNSRSEMNVSTLELGDSALYLCASSLASFNTGELFFGEGSRLTVL.

In the case of this clonotype: Germline and junction disagree at one end, which may indicate a read error. The gene calls are TRBV11-2 and TRBJ1-4; maybe TRBD1 (5 bases). This CDR3 region has 15 residues. The V gene's germline CDR1 is SGHAT and CDR2 FQNNGV. The CDR3 loop is CANSLDGTRLGRPFF. CDR3 nucleotide sequence: TGTGCCAACAGCTTAGACGGGACCAGGCTCGGTAGGCCGTTTTTT.

A few counts support this clonotype. The rearrangement links TRBV6-5 to TRBJ2-3, with D hard to call. The CDR3 runs to 15 residues. V was shortened by 0 bases and J by 0 bases, with 7 bases between the two germline ends. The germline V gene has CDR1 MNHEY and CDR2 SVGAGI. The CDR3 nucleotides are TGTGCCAGCAGTTACTCGGTAGTCAGCACAGATACGCAGTATTTT. Protein product: CASSYSVVSTDTQYF.

This clonotype was seen a handful of times. V and J are TRBV12-3 or TRBV12-4 and TRBJ1-2; D might be TRBD1 (6 bases). This CDR3 is built from 12 residues. With 6 bases removed from V and 5 bases from J, the gap between germline ends came to 10 bases. The CDR3 is CASSWTVYGYTF. CDR3 sequence (DNA): TGTGCCAGCAGCTGGACAGTTTATGGCTACACCTTC.

V gene TRBV20-1 combines with J gene TRBJ1-2; D is undetermined. CDR1 is DFQATT, CDR2 SNEGSKA, per germline (reference sequence). The CDR3 loop spans 14 amino acids. The CDR3 nucleotides read TGCCCCCAGCAATGCCCAGCTCCTAACTATGGCTACACCTTC. Residues: CPQQCPAPNYGYTF.

This clonotype was recorded a few times. V is TRBV3-1 and J is TRBJ1-4; D is uncertain. CDR3 length: 13 amino acids. CDR1 is LGHDT, CDR2 YNNKEL, per germline (reference sequence). V was cut by 7 bases and J by 2 bases, with 8 bases left in between. The CDR3 spells CASTSSTNEKLFF. For the CDR3, the DNA is TGTGCCAGCACCTCAAGCACTAATGAAAAACTGTTTTTT.

The chain uses TRBV27 and TRBJ2-5; D unresolved. The J call may be incorrect, as the DNA end agrees better with TRBJ2-1. The CDR3 spans 15 residues. Germline V gene lookup returns CDR1 MNHEY and CDR2 SMNVEV (reference sequence). Here the CDR3 DNA reads TGTGCCAGCAGTCCCTTTCGGGCAACCCGCGATGAGCAGTTCTTC. Amino acids: CASSPFRATRDEQFF.

This clonotype was seen a handful of times. The V gene is TRBV20-1, the J gene TRBJ2-3, with 7 bases identical to TRBD2. This CDR3 has 15 residues. Germline CDR1 and CDR2: DFQATT and SNEGSKA (reference sequence). The V gene end was trimmed by 3 bases and the J gene end by 4 bases; junction bases not matched to a gene: 10. CDR3 loop: CSARIFGGNADTQYF. In nucleotides, the CDR3 is TGCAGTGCTAGGATTTTCGGGGGGAACGCAGATACGCAGTATTTT.

With respect to this clonotype: Germline and junction disagree at one end, which may indicate a read error. V gene TRBV9 combines with J gene TRBJ1-1, with a possible D match to TRBD1 (5 bases). The CDR3 has 14 residues. Germline loops: CDR1 SGDLS, CDR2 YYNGEE. The CDR3 spells CASSVGDSLRQAFF. CDR3 DNA: TGTGCCAGCAGTGTAGGGGATTCCCTCCGGCAAGCTTTCTTT. The full variable domain, in which reference TRBV9 and TRBJ1-1 provide the parts outside the CDR3, is DSGVTQTPKHLITATGQRVTLRCSPRSGDLSVYWYQQSLDQGLQFLIQYYNGEERAKGNILERFSAQQFPDLHSELNLSSLELGDSALYFCASSVGDSLRQAFFGQGTRLTVV.

Only a few counts were recorded for this clonotype. J is TRBJ2-2 and V is TRBV19; D gene ambiguous. Germline V CDR1 and CDR2: LNHDA, SQIVND (reference sequence). The germline V and J ends were trimmed by 5 bases and 3 bases, with 7 bases remaining between them. The CDR3 runs to 13 residues. The CDR3 DNA reads TGTGCCAGTAGTGCGGAGTACACCGGGGAGCTGTTTTTT. It translates to CASSAEYTGELFF.

V gene TRBV7-2 combines with J gene TRBJ2-7; 7 bases line up with TRBD2. Unmatched junction bases numbered 3, after V lost 1 base and J lost 3 bases. Germline assignment: CDR1 SGHTA and CDR2 FQGNSA. The CDR3 totals 14 residues. CDR3 in amino acids: CASSLGASGYEQYF. DNA of the CDR3: TGTGCCAGCAGCTTAGGGGCTAGCGGCTACGAGCAGTACTTC.

The V gene is TRBV28, the J gene TRBJ2-3, with unresolved D. This CDR3 contains 12 residues. Trimming shortened V by 4 bases and J by 4 bases, and 6 bases separated the two germline ends. Germline CDR1 and CDR2: MDHEN and SYDVKM. CDR3 sequence: CASSWRPDTQYF. CDR3 bases: TGTGCCAGCAGTTGGCGTCCAGATACGCAGTATTTT.

The chain joins TRBV5-1 to TRBJ2-5; 7 bases line up with TRBD2. The DNA end is more similar to TRBJ2-1, so the J call may be wrong. CDR1 and CDR2 from the germline V gene are SGHRS and YFSETQ. CDR3 length equals 14 residues. In nucleotides, the CDR3 is TGCGCCAGCAGCTTCGGACTAGAAAACAATGAGCAGTTCTTC. The encoded protein is CASSFGLENNEQFF.

This clonotype was detected only a few times. The junction shows a germline mismatch at one end, possibly a read error. This chain connects TRBV7-9 to TRBJ1-5; D gene uncertain. From germline, CDR1 is SEHNR and CDR2 FQNEAQ (reference sequence). The CDR3 length is 13 residues. The CDR3 here is CVSSLAAGRPQHF. As DNA, the CDR3 is TGTGTCAGCAGCTTAGCGGCCGGTCGGCCCCAGCATTTT.

This clonotype was seen a handful of times. The chain employs TRBV11-2 and TRBJ2-6, with 10 bases lining up with TRBD1. With 3 bases clipped from V and 4 bases from J, the junction kept 12 bases outside the gene matches. The CDR3 extends over 19 amino acids. Germline lookup yields CDR1 SGHAT and CDR2 FQNNGV. The CDR3 protein is CASSFIGTGATYGANVLTF. The CDR3, as DNA: TGTGCCAGCAGCTTTATAGGGACAGGGGCGACTTACGGGGCCAACGTCCTGACTTTC.

The genes are TRBV7-8 and TRBJ2-5; either TRBD1 or TRBD2 may fit D (6 bases each). TRBJ2-7 explains the end of the DNA better; the J call may be wrong. Germline CDR1 reads SGHVS; CDR2 reads FQNEAQ. This CDR3 has 14 residues. For the CDR3, the DNA is TGTGCCAGCAGCTTAGTAGGGGGGACCCACGAGCAGTACTTC. The encoded protein is CASSLVGGTHEQYF.

The chain is built from TRBV29-1 and TRBJ2-1, with no clear D. The CDR3 spans 14 residues. The V end was cut by 7 bases, the J end by 5 bases, with 18 bases between. Germline V gives CDR1 SQVTM, CDR2 ANQGSEA. Here the CDR3 DNA reads TGCAGCGCCCTGGACGGCACAATGAACAATGAGCAGTTCTTC. Translating it yields CSALDGTMNNEQFF.

The chain joins TRBV7-8 to TRBJ2-5; D is perhaps TRBD2 (6 bases). The DNA end lines up better with TRBJ2-1; the J call may be wrong. CDR3 length: 15 amino acids. CDR1 and CDR2 (germline): SGHVS, FQNEAQ. The CDR3 DNA sequence: TGTGCCAGCAGCTTACGTTGGGAGGTTTTGAATGAGCAGTTCTTC. Protein product: CASSLRWEVLNEQFF.

This clonotype appeared a few times. This chain links TRBV10-3 with TRBJ2-2; D remains unclear. Germline-derived CDR1 and CDR2 are ENHRY and SYGVKD. The germline V and J ends were trimmed by 2 bases and 0 bases, with 4 bases remaining between them. The CDR3 contains 14 residues. This chain's CDR3 is CAISEDPNTGELFF. In DNA form, the CDR3 reads TGTGCCATCAGTGAGGACCCGAACACCGGGGAGCTGTTTTTT.

This clonotype occurred a few times. The chain employs TRBV7-6 and TRBJ1-4; maybe TRBD1 (6 bases). Germline V gives CDR1 SGHVS, CDR2 FNYEAQ. The V end lost 5 bases, the J end lost 6 bases, and 16 bases lay between the germline ends. CDR3 length equals 15 residues. CDR3 DNA sequence: TGTGCCAGCAGCGGGGGGCAGGGTATTGATGAAAAACTGTTTTTT. Protein sequence: CASSGGQGIDEKLFF.